This T cell receptor (beta chain) derives from a study of blood T cell repertoires in COVID-19. Study at large: Whether acute or convalescent, the COVID-19 samples came from the United States, Italy and Spain.

TCRdb keeps only in-frame clones here, not all; method: immunoSEQ multiplex PCR. The table includes some 82,000 clones, around 86% detected once. Germline lookup yields CDR1 MDHEN and CDR2 SYDVKM. The CDR3 is 15 residues long. Deletions cut 7 bases from V and 2 bases from J, with 15 bases between. The sequence derives from a man older than 75 with acute or convalescent COVID-19. Sequenced: peripheral blood. This chain links TRBV28 with TRBJ1-5, with a tentative D call TRBD1 (6 bases). The chain's CDR3 is CASNQGGGGNQPQHF. CDR3 in DNA: TGTGCCAGCAATCAGGGAGGGGGAGGCAATCAGCCCCAGCATTTT.